What follows are 18 T cell receptor beta chains derived from one specimen sequenced in a study of regulatory T cells in long-lasting Graves disease (dated by TCRdb to the early 2020s). Libraries came from multiplex PCR. Reads for this sample came from an Illumina HiSeq 4000. TCR beta libraries were built with iRepertoire HTBI primers and Arm-PCR amplification of CDR3 regions. The raw public data were reprocessed by TCRdb itself: fastp quality trimming at Q25, MiXCR clonotype calling, in-frame beta chains only. When rows share a CDR3 protein, they turn into one entry using the most common DNA and genes. This sample holds almost 350,000 distinct CDR3 sequences; around a fifth were observed only once. The ten largest clones add up to less than 30% of the sample. Read against the paper, the sample's time point label means: persistent/refractory GD, antithyroid drugs over 5 years with positive TRAb. RNA was extracted from PBMCs in TRIzol for both TCR sequencing and RNA sequencing.

Sequencing used peripheral blood mononuclear cells (PBMCs), obtained when the disease was refractory, from a patient treated with antithyroid drugs. These receptor sequences come from a female donor with Graves disease.

This clonotype was counted many times. This chain uses TRBV7-2 with TRBJ1-2, with TRBD1 matching 9 bases. There are 13 residues in the CDR3. V was pared by 11 bases and J by 5 bases, with 9 bases of the junction left unmatched. Germline V gene data show CDR1 as SGHTA and CDR2 as FQGNSA. The CDR3 DNA reads as TGTGCCGTCGGGGACAGGGAAGGATATGGCTACACCTTC. The encoded protein is CAVGDREGYGYTF.

This clonotype was counted ten times or more. The chain combines TRBV12-3 or TRBV12-4 with TRBJ1-2; 8 bases match TRBD1. This CDR3 spans 12 amino acids. The J segment lost 9 bases and the V segment lost 1 base, leaving 1 base of the junction unmatched. The CDR3 is CASSLGTGSYTF. Written as DNA, the CDR3 is TGTGCCAGCAGTTTAGGGACAGGGAGCTACACCTTC.

The chain links TRBV25-1 to TRBJ1-1; unclear D gene. CDR3 length: 11 amino acids. CDR1 MGHDK and CDR2 SYGVNS come from the germline V gene. V was trimmed by 6 bases and J by 11 bases, leaving 13 bases between them. CDR3 in DNA: TGTGCCAGCAGGAAAGCTTTTGATGCTTTCTTT. It yields the protein CASRKAFDAFF. Full variable domain (rest looked up from reference TRBV25-1 and TRBJ1-1): EADIYQTPRYLVIGTGKKITLECSQTMGHDKMYWYQQDPGMELHLIHYSYGVNSTEKGDLSSESTVSRIRTEHFPLTLESARPSHTSQYLCASRKAFDAFFGQGTRLTVV.

This clonotype was detected many times. The chain links TRBV28 to TRBJ1-1; D unresolved. V lost 3 bases and J lost 3, with 5 bases in between. From germline, CDR1 is MDHEN and CDR2 SYDVKM. The CDR3 totals 12 residues. CDR3 bases: TGTGCCAGCAGTTTCATACACACTGAAGCTTTCTTT. It translates to CASSFIHTEAFF. The variable domain in full, completed from reference TRBV28 and TRBJ1-1, reads DVKVTQSSRYLVKRTGEKVFLECVQDMDHENMFWYRQDPGLGLRLIYFSYDVKMKEKGDIPEGYSVSREKKERFSLILESASTNQTSMYLCASSFIHTEAFFGQGTRLTVV.

This clonotype has ten or more counts. J is TRBJ2-7 and V is TRBV27; 8 bases are shared with TRBD1. Germline assignment: CDR1 MNHEY and CDR2 SMNVEV (reference sequence). Germline trimming cut 5 bases from V and 4 bases from J; bases unmatched to any gene: 7. The CDR3 consists of 14 residues. CDR3 sequence: CASSPRGLSYEQYF. CDR3 coding DNA: TGTGCCAGCAGTCCCAGGGGGCTTTCGTACGAGCAGTACTTC.

The V gene is TRBV7-2, the J gene TRBJ1-5; no clear D. V lost 5 bases, J lost 0 bases, and 14 bases lay in between. The CDR3 runs to 16 residues. Germline V gene sequence: CDR1 SGHTA, CDR2 FQGNSA. The CDR3, as DNA: TGTGCCAGCAGCCCCGAGGGTTGGTATAGCAATCAGCCCCAGCATTTT. This encodes CASSPEGWYSNQPQHF. The full variable domain, completed using reference TRBV7-2 and TRBJ1-5, is GAGVSQSPSNKVTEKGKDVELRCDPISGHTALYWYRQSLGQGLEFLIYFQGNSAPDKSGLPSDRFSAERTGGSVSTLTIQRTQQEDSAVYLCASSPEGWYSNQPQHFGDGTRLSIL.

The V and J genes are TRBV4-1 and TRBJ1-4; D gene ambiguous. CDR3 size: 15 residues. CDR1 is MGHRA and CDR2 is YSYEKL in the germline V gene. V lost 1 base and J 3 bases, leaving 9 bases between the germline ends. The chain's CDR3 is CASSQVIGPNEKLFF. The DNA for the CDR3 is TGCGCCAGCAGCCAAGTTATAGGCCCTAATGAAAAACTGTTTTTT.

In the case of this clonotype: A much more abundant neighbour one base away suggests this may be a read error. The chain combines TRBV6-2 or TRBV6-3 with TRBJ2-7, with D perhaps matching TRBD1 (6 bases). This CDR3 has 14 residues. V gave up 10 bases and J gave up 3 bases, with 19 bases separating them. The germline V gene encodes CDR1 MNHEY and CDR2 SVGEGT. The CDR3 coding sequence is TGTGCCACCCGTGGGACATTTCGGGACTACGAGCAGTACTTC. This gives the protein CATRGTFRDYEQYF.

The chain links TRBV11-1 to TRBJ2-1; TRBD2 matches 8 bases. This CDR3 contains 15 residues. Germline CDR1 and CDR2: SGHAT and FQDESV (reference sequence). Trimming removed 3 bases from V and 7 bases from J; junction bases left unmatched: 8. The CDR3 region is CASSLDTREGNEQFF. The CDR3 DNA reads TGTGCCAGCAGCTTGGACACCCGGGAGGGTAATGAGCAGTTCTTC.

This clonotype was counted a few times. V and J are TRBV19 and TRBJ1-1, with D uncertain. Germline assignment: CDR1 LNHDA and CDR2 SQIVND (reference sequence). This CDR3 has 16 residues. Trimming removed 3 bases at V and 1 base at J, with 15 bases between. The CDR3 DNA reads as TGTGCCAGTAGTATTAGTGGGGTCTCTTCGAACACTGAAGCTTTCTTT. Its translation is CASSISGVSSNTEAFF.

This clonotype was seen repeatedly, ten times or more. This rearrangement joins TRBV5-5 to TRBJ1-1, with TRBD1 matching 9 bases. Germline values: CDR1 SGHKS, CDR2 YYEKEE (reference sequence). The CDR3 runs to 17 residues. Losses at the gene ends were 0 bases for V and 4 bases for J; bases not matched to a gene: 10. The CDR3 region is CASSLAPSTGGGTEAFF. DNA of the CDR3: TGTGCCAGCAGCTTGGCCCCCTCGACAGGGGGTGGCACTGAAGCTTTCTTT.

This clonotype was detected only a few times. The rearrangement joins TRBV10-3 to TRBJ2-7; the match to TRBD2 covers 13 bases. The CDR3 totals 18 residues. Germline V lookup: CDR1 ENHRY, CDR2 SYGVKD. The V and J ends lost 8 bases and 5 bases, in that order; junction bases with no gene match: 18. The CDR3: CAISVADGLAGAFNEQYF. The CDR3 bases are TGTGCCATCTCAGTAGCAGACGGACTAGCGGGAGCTTTCAACGAGCAGTACTTC.

This clonotype was picked up many times. The chain recombines TRBV5-1 with TRBJ1-1; D possibly corresponds to TRBD1 (6 bases). The V gene's germline CDR1 is SGHRS and CDR2 YFSETQ. The CDR3 runs 15 residues. Trimming removed 3 bases at V and 0 bases at J, with 12 bases between. CDR3 loop: CASSWTVSMNTEAFF. In DNA, the CDR3 is TGCGCCAGCAGCTGGACAGTGAGCATGAACACTGAAGCTTTCTTT.

The table lists this clonotype with a few counts. This sequence joins TRBV7-9 and TRBJ2-1; 7 nucleotides align to TRBD2. Germline assignment: CDR1 SEHNR and CDR2 FQNEAQ (reference sequence). Trimming removed 5 bases from V and 15 bases from J; junction bases left unmatched: 7. The CDR3 sequence is 11 residues long. The CDR3 region is CASSQGGKRFF. DNA of the CDR3: TGTGCCAGCAGCCAGGGAGGGAAAAGGTTCTTC.

This clonotype was recorded many times. The V gene is TRBV12-5, the J gene TRBJ1-5; no clear D gene. CDR3 length: 15 residues. The V and J ends lost 2 bases and 2 bases respectively, with 10 bases between them. CDR1 is LGHNT, CDR2 FRNRAP, per germline. The CDR3 DNA is TGTGCTAGTGGTTTGAAGGAATCAGGCAATCAGCCCCAGCATTTT. Translation: CASGLKESGNQPQHF.

This clonotype was seen a few times. This CDR3 is CASSLYAGGTSGNTIYF. The CDR3 DNA follows: TGTGCCAGCAGCTTATACGCAGGGGGAACCTCTGGAAACACCATATATTTT. This chain connects TRBV7-4 to TRBJ1-3; 7 bases align to TRBD1. Per germline, CDR1 SGHVT and CDR2 SQSDAQ. Losses at the gene ends were 2 bases for V and 0 bases for J; bases not matched to a gene: 7. The CDR3 loop spans 17 amino acids.

The chain has TRBV28 and TRBJ1-5, with 7 bases identical to TRBD1. Germline values: CDR1 MDHEN, CDR2 SYDVKM. The CDR3 length is 15 residues. The V gene end was trimmed by 6 bases and the J gene end by 7 bases; junction bases not matched to a gene: 12. CDR3 DNA sequence: TGTGCCAGCAGCCCCCGGGACAGTGAATTCCAGCCCCAGCATTTT. Translated, it gives CASSPRDSEFQPQHF.

V gene TRBV6-5 combines with J gene TRBJ2-4; no clear D. The V end lost 1 base, the J end lost 2 bases, and 6 bases lay between the germline ends. The CDR3 is 14 residues long. Germline V lookup: CDR1 MNHEY, CDR2 SVGAGI. The CDR3 sequence is CASSYYQSKNIQYF. The CDR3 DNA sequence: TGTGCCAGCAGTTACTATCAATCCAAAAACATTCAGTACTTC.